The clone carrying this T cell receptor beta chain came up a few times. The target antigen is unknown. The data derive from a study of response to subunit inactivated influenza vaccine. Study-level findings and limits: The authors suggested that few new T cells are recruited per seasonal influenza vaccination.

One entry per CDR3 protein, called by TCRdb with MiXCR from the RT-PCR reads. The data hold 650,000 to 800,000 distinct CDR3 sequences, with about a fifth observed a single time. The source material was PBMCs from blood, sampled 4 to 6 days after vaccination. This TCR came from a man between 45 and 60 years old who received an inactivated influenza vaccine.

This CDR3 reads CASSSAREFTDTQYF. CDR3 nucleotides: TGTGCCAGCAGCTCGGCCCGGGAGTTTACAGATACGCAGTATTTT. V and J are TRBV5-6 and TRBJ2-3; weak D call: TRBD2 (6 bases). Germline V lookup: CDR1 SGHDT, CDR2 YYEEEE. This CDR3 region has 15 residues. Trimming took off 3 bases at V and 3 bases at J, with 14 bases between the two ends.